Presented here are 27 T cell receptor beta chains from one specimen sequenced in a study of blood T cell repertoires in COVID-19. Profiled with immunoSEQ multiplex PCR; TCRdb holds only in-frame clones, not every one. Among about 410,000 clones, around nine tenths were seen once, and the ten largest hold around 1.5%. Sequencing used peripheral blood. The receptor set was obtained from a woman aged 40 to 50 with COVID-19, enrolled during active disease.

The V and J genes are TRBV18 and TRBJ2-2; the D gene is possibly TRBD2 (6 bases). In germline, CDR1 is KGHSH, CDR2 LQKENI. V shed 3 bases and J shed 2 bases, with 10 bases lying between them. This CDR3 comprises 15 residues. The CDR3 loop reads CASSPRGLNTGELFF. CDR3 coding DNA: TGTGCCAGCTCACCCCGGGGACTCAACACCGGGGAGCTGTTTTTT. Drawing the rest from reference TRBV18 and TRBJ2-2, the complete variable domain is NAGVMQNPRHLVRRRGQEARLRCSPMKGHSHVYWYRQLPEEGLKFMVYLQKENIIDESGMPKERFSAEFPKEGPSILRIQQVVRGDSAAYFCASSPRGLNTGELFFGEGSRLTVL.

J is TRBJ1-3 and V is TRBV19; 7 nucleotides agree with TRBD1. The V and J ends lost 5 bases and 5 bases, in that order; junction bases with no gene match: 3. CDR3 size: 13 residues. Germline CDR1 and CDR2: LNHDA and SQIVND (reference sequence). CDR3 region: CASSSGQRNTIYF. As DNA, the CDR3 is TGTGCCAGTAGTTCGGGACAGAGAAACACCATATATTTT.

The chain has TRBV30 and TRBJ1-1; D ambiguous. Germline V lookup: CDR1 GTSNPN, CDR2 SVGIG (reference sequence). This CDR3 region has 12 residues. V dropped 5 bases and J dropped 4 bases, with 11 bases sitting between them. The CDR3 here is CAWVIGGTEAFF. The CDR3 nucleotides read TGTGCCTGGGTAATCGGCGGCACTGAAGCTTTCTTT.

The chain couples TRBV9 to TRBJ2-7; 11 nucleotides match TRBD1. The CDR3 is made up of 16 amino acids. The germline V gene encodes CDR1 SGDLS and CDR2 YYNGEE. The trim removed 0 bases at V and 6 bases at J, leaving 8 bases unmatched. The DNA of the CDR3 is TGTGCCAGCAGCGTAGACCAGGACAGGGGGCTTTTCGAGCAGTACTTC. Its protein is CASSVDQDRGLFEQYF.

This clone was observed a few times. The genes are TRBV19 and TRBJ2-7; D might be TRBD1 (6 bases). The length of the CDR3 is 14 residues. CDR1 LNHDA and CDR2 SQIVND come from the germline V gene (reference sequence). V was pared by 6 bases and J by 4 bases, with 16 bases between. DNA for the CDR3: TGTGCCAGTAGCCCGGACAGTACACTGTACGAGCAGTACTTC. Translated: CASSPDSTLYEQYF.

The chain recombines TRBV5-1 with TRBJ1-4; 8 positions match TRBD1. J gave up 5 bases and V 4 bases, and 10 bases lay outside the gene matches. The CDR3 totals 16 residues. The germline V gene has CDR1 SGHRS and CDR2 YFSETQ. The CDR3 spells CASSGRATGANEKLFF. CDR3 DNA: TGCGCCAGCAGCGGGAGGGCGACAGGGGCGAATGAAAAACTGTTTTTT.

The chain joins TRBV10-3 to TRBJ1-3; tentatively, D is TRBD1 (6 bases). Germline V lookup: CDR1 ENHRY, CDR2 SYGVKD. The V and J ends lost 4 bases and 2 bases respectively, with 15 bases between them. The CDR3 loop spans 16 amino acids. CDR3 coding DNA: TGTGCCATCAGTGGAGCGGGACAACCAACTGGAAACACCATATATTTT. Translated, it gives CAISGAGQPTGNTIYF.

This chain uses TRBV5-3 with TRBJ2-1; tentative D call: TRBD2 (7 bases). TRBV5-3 is noted as an ORF with a role that remains uncertain. The CDR3 covers 15 residues. V lost 4 bases, J lost 9 bases, and 20 bases lay in between. The CDR3 DNA is TGTGCCAGAAGCCGTCAGACGGGGGGCAGAGGTGAGCAGTTCTTC. Translated: CARSRQTGGRGEQFF.

This clone was observed once. V gene TRBV6-2 or TRBV6-3 combines with J gene TRBJ1-6; D remains unclear. Germline CDR1 is MNHEY and CDR2 is SVGEGT. There are 13 residues in the CDR3. The ends were cut back, 3 bases at V and 10 bases at J, with 10 bases in the middle. CDR3 nucleotides: TGTGCCAGCAGTTATCTCTTTCCCTCACCCCTCCACTTT. Its translation is CASSYLFPSPLHF.

The CDR3 DNA reads as TGTGCCAGCAGGCCGTCAGGGACAACTAATGAAAAACTGTTTTTT. The encoded protein is CASRPSGTTNEKLFF. J is TRBJ1-4 and V is TRBV6-5, with D possibly matching TRBD1 (5 bases). Germline assignment: CDR1 MNHEY and CDR2 SVGAGI. This CDR3 spans 15 amino acids. V was cut by 6 bases and J by 0 bases, with 11 bases left in between.

The genes are TRBV6-2 or TRBV6-3 and TRBJ1-2; tentative D call: TRBD1 (5 bases). Germline V CDR1 and CDR2: MNHEY, SVGEGT. The V end lost 5 bases, the J end lost 6 bases, and 13 bases lay between the germline ends. The CDR3 runs to 13 residues. CDR3 sequence (DNA): TGTGCCAGCAGTCTCGGGACTTGGGATGGCTACACCTTC. Protein: CASSLGTWDGYTF.

The chain combines TRBV4-1 with TRBJ1-2; possibly TRBD1 for D (6 bases). Trimming pared 5 bases from V and 0 bases from J, leaving 13 bases between. The CDR3 consists of 15 residues. Looked up from germline, CDR1 is MGHRA and CDR2 is YSYEKL. Here the CDR3 reads CASSIQGAPNYGYTF. The CDR3 bases are TGCGCCAGCAGCATACAGGGCGCCCCTAACTATGGCTACACCTTC.

This clone showed up just once. The rearrangement links TRBV7-2 to TRBJ1-1, with TRBD1 identical over 7 bases. Germline V gene data show CDR1 as SGHTA and CDR2 as FQGNSA. V dropped 5 bases and J dropped 5; count of bases not matched to a gene: 8. The CDR3 has 14 amino acids. In nucleotides, the CDR3 is TGTGCCAGCAGCATGGACAGGCTGGTTACTGAAGCTTTCTTT. Amino acids: CASSMDRLVTEAFF.

This clone has ten or more counts. This CDR3 reads CASMGGRNEQFF. CDR3 sequence (DNA): TGTGCCAGCATGGGGGGTCGCAATGAGCAGTTCTTC. The V gene is TRBV6-5, the J gene TRBJ2-1, with D possibly TRBD2 on 6 matching bases. The V gene's germline CDR1 is MNHEY and CDR2 SVGAGI. The V end lost 7 bases, the J end lost 6 bases, and 10 bases lay between the germline ends. The CDR3 is 12 residues long.

The chain recombines TRBV6-5 with TRBJ1-3; D may be TRBD1 (6 bases). The germline V and J ends were trimmed by 6 bases and 0 bases, with 12 bases remaining between them. The V gene's germline CDR1 is MNHEY and CDR2 SVGAGI. CDR3 length: 15 residues. CDR3 residues: CASRPDRNSGNTIYF. DNA for the CDR3: TGTGCCAGCAGACCCGACAGGAACTCTGGAAACACCATATATTTT.

The rearrangement uses TRBV4-1 and TRBJ1-2; tentatively, D is TRBD1 (6 bases). The ends were cut back, 1 base at V and 4 bases at J, with 13 bases in the middle. This CDR3 region has 15 residues. From germline, CDR1 is MGHRA and CDR2 YSYEKL. Written as DNA, the CDR3 is TGCGCCAGCAGCCAAGGGTTCGAGGGGGTCTATGGCTACACCTTC. Amino acids: CASSQGFEGVYGYTF.

V gene TRBV2 combines with J gene TRBJ1-6; TRBD1 matches at 7 bases. V lost 11 bases, J lost 7 bases, and 8 bases stayed unmatched. This CDR3 is built from 13 residues. The germline V gene has CDR1 SNHLY and CDR2 FYNNEI. The CDR3 nucleotides read TGTGCCCTCTTAACAGGGGAGAATTCACCCCTCCACTTT. Its protein product is CALLTGENSPLHF.

The rearrangement uses TRBV7-2 and TRBJ2-2; 10 nucleotides agree with TRBD1. The CDR3 consists of 15 residues. V trimming: 5 bases; J trimming: 3 bases; junction bases outside the gene matches: 3. Germline V gives CDR1 SGHTA, CDR2 FQGNSA. The CDR3 nucleotides are TGTGCCAGCAGCAAGGACAGGGGGTACACCGGGGAGCTGTTTTTT. Translating it yields CASSKDRGYTGELFF.

The chain carries TRBV20-1 and TRBJ1-1; a weak D match, TRBD1 (6 bases). Germline V lookup: CDR1 DFQATT, CDR2 SNEGSKA (reference sequence). The CDR3 runs 11 residues. V lost 6 bases to trimming and J lost 6 bases, with 11 bases between them. In DNA form, the CDR3 reads TGCAGTGCAAACCAGGGGTCTGAAGCTTTCTTT. Residues: CSANQGSEAFF.

V gene TRBV7-2 combines with J gene TRBJ2-4; 7 bases fit TRBD1. Germline V gene sequence: CDR1 SGHTA, CDR2 FQGNSA. The V gene end was trimmed by 4 bases and the J gene end by 1 base; junction bases not matched to a gene: 7. This CDR3 has 16 amino acids. Here the CDR3 reads CASSSTGPGAKNIQYF. The CDR3 region has the DNA TGTGCCAGCAGCTCGACAGGGCCTGGGGCCAAAAACATTCAGTACTTC.

The chain employs TRBV7-2 and TRBJ2-1; 12 bases are a match to TRBD2. After removal of 4 bases from V and 4 bases from J, the junction contained 2 bases not matched to a gene. CDR1 is SGHTA and CDR2 is FQGNSA in the germline V gene. The CDR3 spans 15 residues. CDR3 amino acids: CASSYLAGGYNEQFF. In nucleotides, the CDR3 is TGTGCCAGCAGCTATCTAGCGGGGGGGTACAATGAGCAGTTCTTC.

V is TRBV11-2 and J is TRBJ2-1; 12 bases fit TRBD2. This CDR3 spans 16 amino acids. V trimming: 1 base; J trimming: 4 bases; junction bases outside the gene matches: 2. The germline gives CDR1 SGHAT, CDR2 FQNNGV. Here the CDR3 DNA reads TGTGCCAGCAGCTTAGGAGGACTAGCGGGGTACAATGAGCAGTTCTTC. It yields the protein CASSLGGLAGYNEQFF.

This chain links TRBV25-1 with TRBJ1-1; 10 bases are shared with TRBD1. Losses at the gene ends were 6 bases for V and 4 bases for J; bases not matched to a gene: 5. This CDR3 is 14 amino acids long. Germline CDR1 reads MGHDK; CDR2 reads SYGVNS. In DNA, the CDR3 is TGTGCCAGCAGAGGGACAGGGGCGCCCACTGAAGCTTTCTTT. It encodes CASRGTGAPTEAFF. The entire variable domain, with the rest obtained from reference TRBV25-1 and TRBJ1-1, is as follows: EADIYQTPRYLVIGTGKKITLECSQTMGHDKMYWYQQDPGMELHLIHYSYGVNSTEKGDLSSESTVSRIRTEHFPLTLESARPSHTSQYLCASRGTGAPTEAFFGQGTRLTVV.

This chain connects TRBV4-2 to TRBJ2-5; perhaps TRBD2 as D (5 bases). CDR1 and CDR2 (germline): LGHNA, YNFKEQ. The CDR3 is made up of 16 amino acids. Trimming left V 0 bases short and J 1 base short, with 12 bases between. The CDR3, as DNA: TGTGCCAGCAGCCAAGATCGACGAGGGATCCAAGAGACCCAGTACTTC. Translated, it gives CASSQDRRGIQETQYF.

V usage is TRBV6-1 and J usage is TRBJ1-5, with D tentatively TRBD1 (6 bases). CDR3 length equals 15 residues. Trimming took off 2 bases at V and 6 bases at J, with 14 bases between the two ends. Germline assignment: CDR1 MNHNS and CDR2 SASEGT. The CDR3 sequence: CASSEWGGAGQPQHF. The CDR3 region has the DNA TGTGCCAGCAGTGAATGGGGGGGGGCTGGTCAGCCCCAGCATTTT.

The rearrangement links TRBV28 to TRBJ2-7; 7 positions match TRBD1. J gave up 2 bases and V 6 bases, and 7 bases lay outside the gene matches. The CDR3 is 14 amino acids. CDR1 and CDR2 (germline): MDHEN, SYDVKM. Here the CDR3 reads CASSRQGDPYEQYF. DNA for the CDR3: TGTGCCAGCAGCCGACAGGGAGACCCCTACGAGCAGTACTTC.

In its sample, this clone was seen a few times. The chain recombines TRBV7-9 with TRBJ2-4, with D maybe TRBD1 (5 bases). Germline CDR1 reads SEHNR; CDR2 reads FQNEAQ (reference sequence). Trimming removed 3 bases at V and 4 bases at J, with 10 bases between. This CDR3 region has 14 residues. For the CDR3, the DNA is TGTGCCAGCAGCTTCCAGGGTTCGAAAAACATTCAGTACTTC. Translation gives CASSFQGSKNIQYF.